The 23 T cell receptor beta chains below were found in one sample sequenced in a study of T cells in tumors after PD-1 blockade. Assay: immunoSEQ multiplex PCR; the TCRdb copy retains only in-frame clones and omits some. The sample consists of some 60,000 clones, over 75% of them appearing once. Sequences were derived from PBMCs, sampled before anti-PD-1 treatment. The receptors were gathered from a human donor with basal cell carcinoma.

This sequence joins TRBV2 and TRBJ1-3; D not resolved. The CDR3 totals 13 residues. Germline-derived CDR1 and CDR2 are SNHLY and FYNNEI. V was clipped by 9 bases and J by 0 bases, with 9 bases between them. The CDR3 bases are TGTGCCAGTAGGGATGACTCTGGAAACACCATATATTTT. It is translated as CASRDDSGNTIYF.

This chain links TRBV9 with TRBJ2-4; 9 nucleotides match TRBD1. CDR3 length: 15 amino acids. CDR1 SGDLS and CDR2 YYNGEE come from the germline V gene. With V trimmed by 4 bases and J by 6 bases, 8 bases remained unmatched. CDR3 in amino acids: CASSTDTGGINIQYF. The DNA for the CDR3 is TGTGCCAGCAGCACTGATACAGGGGGCATAAACATTCAGTACTTC. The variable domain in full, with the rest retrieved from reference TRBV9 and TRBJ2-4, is DSGVTQTPKHLITATGQRVTLRCSPRSGDLSVYWYQQSLDQGLQFLIQYYNGEERAKGNILERFSAQQFPDLHSELNLSSLELGDSALYFCASSTDTGGINIQYFGAGTRLSVL.

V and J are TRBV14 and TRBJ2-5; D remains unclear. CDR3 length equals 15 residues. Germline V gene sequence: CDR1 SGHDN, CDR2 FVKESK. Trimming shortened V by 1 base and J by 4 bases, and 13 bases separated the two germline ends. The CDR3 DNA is TGTGCCAGCAGCCAAGTAAGGCAACCTCGAGAGACCCAGTACTTC. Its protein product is CASSQVRQPRETQYF.

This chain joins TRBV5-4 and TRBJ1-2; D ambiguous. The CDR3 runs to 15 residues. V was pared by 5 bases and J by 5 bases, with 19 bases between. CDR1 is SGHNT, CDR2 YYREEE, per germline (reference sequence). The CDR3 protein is CASRDPTGSIYGYTF. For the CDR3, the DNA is TGTGCCAGCAGGGATCCTACCGGGAGTATTTATGGCTACACCTTC.

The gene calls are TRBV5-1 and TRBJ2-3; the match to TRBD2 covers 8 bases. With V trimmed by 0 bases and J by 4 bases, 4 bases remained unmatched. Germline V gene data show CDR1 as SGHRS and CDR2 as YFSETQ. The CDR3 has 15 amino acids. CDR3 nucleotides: TGCGCCAGCAGCTTGGGCGGGGGGTTCTCAGATACGCAGTATTTT. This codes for CASSLGGGFSDTQYF.

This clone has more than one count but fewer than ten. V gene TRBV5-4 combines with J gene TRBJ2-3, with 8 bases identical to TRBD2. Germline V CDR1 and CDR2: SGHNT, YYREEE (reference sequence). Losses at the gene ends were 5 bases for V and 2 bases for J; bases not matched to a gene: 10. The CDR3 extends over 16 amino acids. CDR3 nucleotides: TGTGCCAGCAGTCTTATAGCGGGAACAAACACAGATACGCAGTATTTT. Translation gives CASSLIAGTNTDTQYF. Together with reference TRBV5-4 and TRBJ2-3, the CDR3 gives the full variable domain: ETGVTQSPTHLIKTRGQQVTLRCSSQSGHNTVSWYQQALGQGPQFIFQYYREEENGRGNFPPRFSGLQFPNYSSELNVNALELDDSALYLCASSLIAGTNTDTQYFGPGTRLTVL.

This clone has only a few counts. CDR3 in DNA: TGTGCCAGCAGGGGGACAGCAACTAATGAAAAACTGTTTTTT. Encoded protein: CASRGTATNEKLFF. V is TRBV2 and J is TRBJ1-4, with 7 positions matching TRBD1. The trim removed 6 bases at V and 0 bases at J, leaving 1 base unmatched. The germline gives CDR1 SNHLY, CDR2 FYNNEI. The CDR3 length is 14 residues.

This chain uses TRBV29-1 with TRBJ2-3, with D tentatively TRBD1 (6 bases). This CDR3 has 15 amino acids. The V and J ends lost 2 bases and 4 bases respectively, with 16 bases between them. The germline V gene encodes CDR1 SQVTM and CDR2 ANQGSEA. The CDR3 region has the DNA TGCAGCGTTGAAAAGACAGGAGGAATTTCAGATACGCAGTATTTT. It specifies CSVEKTGGISDTQYF.

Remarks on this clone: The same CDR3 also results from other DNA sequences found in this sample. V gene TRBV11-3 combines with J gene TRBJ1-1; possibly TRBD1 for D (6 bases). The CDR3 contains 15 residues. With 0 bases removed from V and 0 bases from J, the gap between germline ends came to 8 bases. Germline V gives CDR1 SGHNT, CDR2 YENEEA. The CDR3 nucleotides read TGTGCCAGCAGCTTAGAGCAGGGGATGAACACTGAAGCTTTCTTT. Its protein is CASSLEQGMNTEAFF.

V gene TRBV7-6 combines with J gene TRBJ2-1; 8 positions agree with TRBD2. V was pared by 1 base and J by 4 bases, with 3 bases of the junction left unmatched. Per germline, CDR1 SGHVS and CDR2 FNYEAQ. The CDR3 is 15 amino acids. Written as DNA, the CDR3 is TGTGCCAGCAGCTTAGAGGCGGGGGGATACAATGAGCAGTTCTTC. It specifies CASSLEAGGYNEQFF.

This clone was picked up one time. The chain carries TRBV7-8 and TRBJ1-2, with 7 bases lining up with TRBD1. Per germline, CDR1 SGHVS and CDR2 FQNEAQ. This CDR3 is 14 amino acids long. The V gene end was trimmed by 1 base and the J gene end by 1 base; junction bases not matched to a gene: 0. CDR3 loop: CASSLGDSNYGYTF. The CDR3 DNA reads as TGTGCCAGCAGCTTAGGGGACAGTAACTATGGCTACACCTTC.

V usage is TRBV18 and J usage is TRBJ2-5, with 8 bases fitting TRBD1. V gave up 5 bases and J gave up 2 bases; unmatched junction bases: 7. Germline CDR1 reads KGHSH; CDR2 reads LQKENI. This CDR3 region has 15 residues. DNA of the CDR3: TGTGCCAGCTCAGGGGGACAGGCCCCTCAAGAGACCCAGTACTTC. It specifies CASSGGQAPQETQYF.

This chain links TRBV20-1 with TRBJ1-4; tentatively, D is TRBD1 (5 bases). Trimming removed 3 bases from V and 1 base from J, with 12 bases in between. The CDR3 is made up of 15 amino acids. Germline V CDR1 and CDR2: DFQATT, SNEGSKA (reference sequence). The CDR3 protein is CSASRGGRTNEKLFF. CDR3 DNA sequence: TGCAGTGCTAGTCGCGGGGGGAGAACTAATGAAAAACTGTTTTTT.

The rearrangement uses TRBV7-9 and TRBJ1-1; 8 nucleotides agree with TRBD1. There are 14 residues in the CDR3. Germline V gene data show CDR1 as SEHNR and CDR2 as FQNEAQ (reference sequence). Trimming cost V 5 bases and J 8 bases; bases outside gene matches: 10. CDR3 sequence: CASSLTDRANEAFF. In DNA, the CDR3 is TGTGCCAGCAGCCTGACGGACAGGGCTAACGAAGCTTTCTTT.

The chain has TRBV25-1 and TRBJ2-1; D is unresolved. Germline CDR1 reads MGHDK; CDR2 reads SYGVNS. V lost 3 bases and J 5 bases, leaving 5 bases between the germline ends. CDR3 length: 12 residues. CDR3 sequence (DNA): TGTGCCAGCAGTGAGCTAGACAATGAGCAGTTCTTC. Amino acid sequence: CASSELDNEQFF.

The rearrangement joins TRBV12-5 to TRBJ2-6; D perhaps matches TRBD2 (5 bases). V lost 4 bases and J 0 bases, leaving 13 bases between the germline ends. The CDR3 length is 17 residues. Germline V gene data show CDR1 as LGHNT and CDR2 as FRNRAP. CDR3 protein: CASGYYTGLSGANVLTF. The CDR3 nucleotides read TGTGCTAGTGGTTATTATACCGGACTCTCTGGGGCCAACGTCCTGACTTTC.

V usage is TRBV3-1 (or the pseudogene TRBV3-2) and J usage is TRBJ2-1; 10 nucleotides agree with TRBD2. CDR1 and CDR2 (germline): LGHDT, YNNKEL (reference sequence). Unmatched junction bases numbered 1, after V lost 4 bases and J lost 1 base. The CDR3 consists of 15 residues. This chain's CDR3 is CASSLSGGSYNEQFF. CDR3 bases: TGTGCCAGCAGCCTTAGCGGGGGGTCCTACAATGAGCAGTTCTTC.

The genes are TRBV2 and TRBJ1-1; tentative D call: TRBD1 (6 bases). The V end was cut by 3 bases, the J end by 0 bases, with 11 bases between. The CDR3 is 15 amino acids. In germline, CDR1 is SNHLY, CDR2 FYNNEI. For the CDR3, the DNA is TGTGCCAGCAGTGACGGTAGGGGGATGAACACTGAAGCTTTCTTT. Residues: CASSDGRGMNTEAFF.

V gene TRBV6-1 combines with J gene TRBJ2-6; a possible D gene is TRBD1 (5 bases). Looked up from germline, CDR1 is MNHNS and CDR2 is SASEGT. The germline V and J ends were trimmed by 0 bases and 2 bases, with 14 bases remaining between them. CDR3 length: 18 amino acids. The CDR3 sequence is CASSEATRVVAGANVLTF. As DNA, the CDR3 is TGTGCCAGCAGTGAAGCAACCAGGGTAGTGGCTGGGGCCAACGTCCTGACTTTC.

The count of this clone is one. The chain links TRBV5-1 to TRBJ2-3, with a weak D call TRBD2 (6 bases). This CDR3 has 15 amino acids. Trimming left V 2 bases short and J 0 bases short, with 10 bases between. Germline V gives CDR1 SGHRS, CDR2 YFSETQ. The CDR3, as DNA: TGCGCCAGCAGCTTAATGCGGGGAAGCACAGATACGCAGTATTTT. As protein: CASSLMRGSTDTQYF.

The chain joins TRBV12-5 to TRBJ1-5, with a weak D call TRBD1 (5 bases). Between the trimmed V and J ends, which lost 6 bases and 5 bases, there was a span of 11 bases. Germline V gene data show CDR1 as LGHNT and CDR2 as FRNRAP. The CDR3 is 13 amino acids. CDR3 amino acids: CASGPDSYQPQHF. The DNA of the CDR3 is TGTGCTAGTGGCCCAGACAGCTATCAGCCCCAGCATTTT. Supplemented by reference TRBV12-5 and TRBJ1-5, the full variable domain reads DARVTQTPRHKVTEMGQEVTMRCQPILGHNTVFWYRQTMMQGLELLAYFRNRAPLDDSGMPKDRFSAEMPDATLATLKIQPSEPRDSAVYFCASGPDSYQPQHFGDGTRLSIL.

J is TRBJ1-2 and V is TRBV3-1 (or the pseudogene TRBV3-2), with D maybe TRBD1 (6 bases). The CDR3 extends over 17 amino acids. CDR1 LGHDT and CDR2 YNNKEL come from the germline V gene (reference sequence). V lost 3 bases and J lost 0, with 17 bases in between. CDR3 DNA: TGTGCCAGCAGCCAGTGGCAGGGGCCTAGACCTAACTATGGCTACACCTTC. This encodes CASSQWQGPRPNYGYTF.

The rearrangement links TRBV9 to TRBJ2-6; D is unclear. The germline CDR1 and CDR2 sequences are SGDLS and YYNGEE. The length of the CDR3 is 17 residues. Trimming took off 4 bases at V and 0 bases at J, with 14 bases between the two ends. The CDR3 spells CASSLFPSISGANVLTF. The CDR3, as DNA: TGTGCCAGCAGCCTTTTCCCCTCGATCTCTGGGGCCAACGTCCTGACTTTC. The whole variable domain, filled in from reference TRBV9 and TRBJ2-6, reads DSGVTQTPKHLITATGQRVTLRCSPRSGDLSVYWYQQSLDQGLQFLIQYYNGEERAKGNILERFSAQQFPDLHSELNLSSLELGDSALYFCASSLFPSISGANVLTFGAGSRLTVL.